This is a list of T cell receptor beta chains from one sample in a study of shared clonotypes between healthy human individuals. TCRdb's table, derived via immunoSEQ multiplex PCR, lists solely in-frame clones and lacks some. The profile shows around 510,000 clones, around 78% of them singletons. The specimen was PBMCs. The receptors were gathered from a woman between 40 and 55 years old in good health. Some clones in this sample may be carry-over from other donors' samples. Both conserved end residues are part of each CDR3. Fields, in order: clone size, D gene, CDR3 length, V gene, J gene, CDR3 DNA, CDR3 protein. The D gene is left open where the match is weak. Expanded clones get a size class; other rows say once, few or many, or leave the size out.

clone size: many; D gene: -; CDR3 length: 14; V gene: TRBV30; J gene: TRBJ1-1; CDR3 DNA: TGTGCCTGGACCAACAGGGTGACTCGGACTGAAGCTTTCTTT; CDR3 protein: CAWTNRVTRTEAFF
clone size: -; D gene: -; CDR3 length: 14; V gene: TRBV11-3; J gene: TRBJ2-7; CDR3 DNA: TGTGCCAGCAGCTCCGGCGGGAATCTCTACGAGCAGTACTTC; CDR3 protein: CASSSGGNLYEQYF
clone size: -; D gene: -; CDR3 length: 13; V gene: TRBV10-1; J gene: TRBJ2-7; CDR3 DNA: TGCGCCAGCAGCCACACAGGTTCCTACGAGCAGTACTTC; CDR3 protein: CASSHTGSYEQYF
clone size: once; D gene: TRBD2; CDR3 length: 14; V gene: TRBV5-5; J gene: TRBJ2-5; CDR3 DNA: TGTGCCAGCAGCGAAACTAGCGGGAGCGAGACCCAGTACTTC; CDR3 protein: CASSETSGSETQYF
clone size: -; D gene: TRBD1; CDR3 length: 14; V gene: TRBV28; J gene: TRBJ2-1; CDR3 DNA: TGTGCCAGCAGGGCCTCGGACAGGGCCAATGAGCAGTTCTTC; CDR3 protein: CASRASDRANEQFF
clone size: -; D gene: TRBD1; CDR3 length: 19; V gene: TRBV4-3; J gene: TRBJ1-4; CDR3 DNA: TGCGCCAGCAGCCACTACAGGGGGCCTGACTATGCAACTAATGAAAAACTGTTTTTT; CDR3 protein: CASSHYRGPDYATNEKLFF
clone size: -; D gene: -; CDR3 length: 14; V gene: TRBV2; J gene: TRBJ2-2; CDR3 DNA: TGTGCCAGTTTGTTCTTTCCGGGCACCGGGGAGCTGTTTTTT; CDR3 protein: CASLFFPGTGELFF
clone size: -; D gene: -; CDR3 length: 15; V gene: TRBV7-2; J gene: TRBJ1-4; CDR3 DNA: TGTGCCAGCAGCCCCCGACAGGCAACTAATGAAAAACTGTTTTTT; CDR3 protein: CASSPRQATNEKLFF
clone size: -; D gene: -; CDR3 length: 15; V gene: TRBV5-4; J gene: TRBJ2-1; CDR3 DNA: TGTGCCAGCAGCCCGACCGGGAGTGCCTACAATGAGCAGTTCTTC; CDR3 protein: CASSPTGSAYNEQFF
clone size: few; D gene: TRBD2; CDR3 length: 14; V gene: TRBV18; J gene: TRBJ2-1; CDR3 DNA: TGTGCCAGCTCACCGCTCGGGAGGTACAATGAGCAGTTCTTC; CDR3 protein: CASSPLGRYNEQFF
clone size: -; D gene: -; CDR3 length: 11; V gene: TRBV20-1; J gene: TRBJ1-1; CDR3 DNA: TGCAGTGCTAGACGTCAGGGGTTAGCTTTCTTT; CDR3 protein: CSARRQGLAFF
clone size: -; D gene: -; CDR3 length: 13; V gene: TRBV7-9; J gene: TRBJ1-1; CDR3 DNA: TGTGCCAGCAGCTTAGGACAGTACGGACAAGCTTTCTTT; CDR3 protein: CASSLGQYGQAFF
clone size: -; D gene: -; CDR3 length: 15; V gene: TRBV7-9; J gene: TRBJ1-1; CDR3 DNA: TGTGCCAGCAGTAAAACCGACGGGCTGAACACTGAAGCTTTCTTT; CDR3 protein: CASSKTDGLNTEAFF
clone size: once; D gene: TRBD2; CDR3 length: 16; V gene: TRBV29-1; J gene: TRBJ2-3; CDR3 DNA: TGCAGCGTCTTAAAAGGGAGGGGTATTGTTTCGGATACGCAGTATTTT; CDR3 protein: CSVLKGRGIVSDTQYF
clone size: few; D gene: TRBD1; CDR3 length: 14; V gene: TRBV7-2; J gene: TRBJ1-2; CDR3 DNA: TGTGCCAGCAGCTTAACAGGGGGCACCTATGGCTACACCTTC; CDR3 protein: CASSLTGGTYGYTF
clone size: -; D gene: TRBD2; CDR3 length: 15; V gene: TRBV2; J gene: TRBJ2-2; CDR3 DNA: TGTGCCAGCCGGGGACTAGCGGAACGCACCGGGGAGCTGTTTTTT; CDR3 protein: CASRGLAERTGELFF
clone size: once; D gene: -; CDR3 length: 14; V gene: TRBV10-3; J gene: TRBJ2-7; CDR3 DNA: TGTGCCATCAGGCTACACAGCGAGGTCGACGAGCAGTACTTC; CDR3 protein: CAIRLHSEVDEQYF
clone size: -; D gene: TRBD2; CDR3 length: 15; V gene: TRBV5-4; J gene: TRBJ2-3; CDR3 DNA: TGTGCCAGCAGCTCTGGACTAGCGCGCACAGATACGCAGTATTTT; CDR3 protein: CASSSGLARTDTQYF
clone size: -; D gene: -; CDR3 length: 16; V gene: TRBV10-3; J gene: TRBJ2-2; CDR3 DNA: TGTGCCAATGCCGGGACCCCCGGCTTAGACACCGGGGAGCTGTTTTTT; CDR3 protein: CANAGTPGLDTGELFF
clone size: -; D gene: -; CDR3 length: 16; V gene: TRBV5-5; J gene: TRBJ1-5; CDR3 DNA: TGTGCCAGCAGCTTTGGGGACAAAGGGAGCAATCAGCCCCAGCATTTT; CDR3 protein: CASSFGDKGSNQPQHF
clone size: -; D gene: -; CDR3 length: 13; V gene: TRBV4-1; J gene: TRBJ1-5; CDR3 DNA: TGCGCCAGCAGCCAGACTAGCCGGGGGCCCCAGCATTTT; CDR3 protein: CASSQTSRGPQHF
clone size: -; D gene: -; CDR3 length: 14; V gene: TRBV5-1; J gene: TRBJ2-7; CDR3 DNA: TGCGCCAGCAGCTATCAGGGGACCGCCTACGAGCAGTACTTC; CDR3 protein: CASSYQGTAYEQYF
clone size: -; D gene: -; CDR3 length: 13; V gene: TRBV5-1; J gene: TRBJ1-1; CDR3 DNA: TGCGCCAGCAGCTTGGGCAACTCCCCCGAAGCTTTCTTT; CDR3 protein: CASSLGNSPEAFF
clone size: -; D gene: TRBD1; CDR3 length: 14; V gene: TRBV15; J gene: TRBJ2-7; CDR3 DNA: TGTGCCACCAGCAGGGACAGGGGGAACTACGAGCAGTACTTC; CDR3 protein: CATSRDRGNYEQYF
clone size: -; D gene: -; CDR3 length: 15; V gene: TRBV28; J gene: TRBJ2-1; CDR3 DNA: TGTGCCAGCAGTTCGCGGGGACAGCGGGCATATGAGCAGTTCTTC; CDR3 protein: CASSSRGQRAYEQFF
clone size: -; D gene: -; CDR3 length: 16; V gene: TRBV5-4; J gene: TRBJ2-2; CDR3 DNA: TGTGCCAGCAGCATGAGGCGGACTGCGAACACCGGGGAGCTGTTTTTT; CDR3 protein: CASSMRRTANTGELFF
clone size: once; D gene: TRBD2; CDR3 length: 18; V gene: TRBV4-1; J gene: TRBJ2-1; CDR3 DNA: TGCGCCAGCAGCCAAGATCGGGGGGGCAGATTGACTTTCAATGAGCAGTTCTTC; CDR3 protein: CASSQDRGGRLTFNEQFF
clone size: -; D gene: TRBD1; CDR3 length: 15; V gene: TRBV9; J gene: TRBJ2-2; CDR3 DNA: TGTGCCAGCAGCGAGCTGACAGGGGGCACCGGGGAGCTGTTTTTT; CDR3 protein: CASSELTGGTGELFF
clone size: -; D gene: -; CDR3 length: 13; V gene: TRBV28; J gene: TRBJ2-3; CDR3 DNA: TGTGCCAGCAGTTTAAGGGCCACAGATACGCAGTATTTT; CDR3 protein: CASSLRATDTQYF
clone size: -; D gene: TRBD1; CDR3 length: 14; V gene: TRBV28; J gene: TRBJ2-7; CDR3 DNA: TGTGCCAGCAGTCCCGTCGACAGGGTGAACGAGCAGTACTTC; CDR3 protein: CASSPVDRVNEQYF
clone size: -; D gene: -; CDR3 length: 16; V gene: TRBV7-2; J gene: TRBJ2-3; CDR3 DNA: TGTGCCAGCAGCTTAGATCGGGGGGCTGGCACAGATACGCAGTATTTT; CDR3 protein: CASSLDRGAGTDTQYF
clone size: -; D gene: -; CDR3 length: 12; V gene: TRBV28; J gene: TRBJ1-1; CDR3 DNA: TGTGCCAGCCTAACCGGGGATAATGAAGCTTTCTTT; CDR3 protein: CASLTGDNEAFF
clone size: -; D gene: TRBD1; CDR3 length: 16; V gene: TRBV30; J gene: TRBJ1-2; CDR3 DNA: TGTGCCTGGAGTGTCCGCTGGAACAGGGGAGACTATGGCTACACCTTC; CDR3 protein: CAWSVRWNRGDYGYTF
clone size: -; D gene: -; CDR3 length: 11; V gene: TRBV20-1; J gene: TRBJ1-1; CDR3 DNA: TGCAGTGCCAGAGGGTCGGCTGAAGCTTTCTTT; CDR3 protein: CSARGSAEAFF
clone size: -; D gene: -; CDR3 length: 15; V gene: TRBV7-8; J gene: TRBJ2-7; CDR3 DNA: TGTGCCAGCAGCTTAGGCGTTAGCGGAGACTACGAGCAGTACTTC; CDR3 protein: CASSLGVSGDYEQYF
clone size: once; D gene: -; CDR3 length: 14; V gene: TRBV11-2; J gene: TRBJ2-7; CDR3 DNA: TGTGCCAGCAGCTTACTCTACACACGAGAAGAGCAGTACTTC; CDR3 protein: CASSLLYTREEQYF
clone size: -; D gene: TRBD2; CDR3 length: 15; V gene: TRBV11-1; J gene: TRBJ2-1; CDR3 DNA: TGTGCCAGCAGCCTCCCGGGGGGACTAGCGGGAAAACAGTTCTTC; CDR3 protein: CASSLPGGLAGKQFF
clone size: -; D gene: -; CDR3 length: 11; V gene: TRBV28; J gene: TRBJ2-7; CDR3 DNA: TGTGCCAGCGGTAACTCCTACGAGCAGTACTTC; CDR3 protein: CASGNSYEQYF
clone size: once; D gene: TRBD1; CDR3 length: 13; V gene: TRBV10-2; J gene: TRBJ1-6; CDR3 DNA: TGCGCCAGCAGTGAACAGGGGGCTGCACCCCTCCACTTT; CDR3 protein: CASSEQGAAPLHF
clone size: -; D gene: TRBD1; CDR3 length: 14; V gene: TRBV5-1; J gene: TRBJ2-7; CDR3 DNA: TGCGCCAGCAGCCAGGGACAGGGCCGCGACGAGCAGTACTTC; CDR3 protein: CASSQGQGRDEQYF
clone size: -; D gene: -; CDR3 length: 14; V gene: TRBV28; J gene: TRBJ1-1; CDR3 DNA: TGTGCCAGCAGTTTATCGCTGAATAGGGGGGAAGCTTTCTTT; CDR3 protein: CASSLSLNRGEAFF
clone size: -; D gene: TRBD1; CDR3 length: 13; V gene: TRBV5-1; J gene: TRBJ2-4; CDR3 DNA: TGCGCCAGCAGCTTGGGACAGGGAAACATTCAGTACTTC; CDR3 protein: CASSLGQGNIQYF
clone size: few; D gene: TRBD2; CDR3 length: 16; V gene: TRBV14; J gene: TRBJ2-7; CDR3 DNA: TGTGCCAGCAGCCAAGGACTAGCGGGAGGTGGCTACGAGCAGTACTTC; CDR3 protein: CASSQGLAGGGYEQYF
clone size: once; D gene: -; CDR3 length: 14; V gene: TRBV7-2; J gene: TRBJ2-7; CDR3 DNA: TGTGCCAGCAGCTTAGGACTGGGTAGCTACGAGCAGTACTTC; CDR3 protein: CASSLGLGSYEQYF
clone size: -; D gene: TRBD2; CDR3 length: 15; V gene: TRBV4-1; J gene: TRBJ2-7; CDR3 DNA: TGCGCCAGCAGCCGGGGGACTAGCGACTCCTACGAGCAGTACTTC; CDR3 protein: CASSRGTSDSYEQYF
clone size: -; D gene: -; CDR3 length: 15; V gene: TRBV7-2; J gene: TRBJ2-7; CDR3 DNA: TGTGCCAGCAGCTTACTGGGGACCGTCTCCTACGAGCAGTACTTC; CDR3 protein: CASSLLGTVSYEQYF
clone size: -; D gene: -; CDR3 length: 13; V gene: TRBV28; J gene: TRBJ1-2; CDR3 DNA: TGTGCCAGCAGTTTACTCCCAGGGAATGGCTACACCTTC; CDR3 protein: CASSLLPGNGYTF
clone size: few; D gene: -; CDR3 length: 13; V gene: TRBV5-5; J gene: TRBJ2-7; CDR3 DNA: TGTGCCAGCAGCCCGGTACCTAAAAGGGAGCAGTACTTC; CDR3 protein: CASSPVPKREQYF
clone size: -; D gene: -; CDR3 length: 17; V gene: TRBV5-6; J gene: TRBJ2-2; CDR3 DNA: TGTGCCAGCAGCTCCCTGGGGTTAGCGGCGAACACCGGGGAGCTGTTTTTT; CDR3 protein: CASSSLGLAANTGELFF
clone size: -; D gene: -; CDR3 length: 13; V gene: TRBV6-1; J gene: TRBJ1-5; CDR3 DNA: TGTGCCAGCCAGGGGCAACCAAATCAGCCCCAGCATTTT; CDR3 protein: CASQGQPNQPQHF
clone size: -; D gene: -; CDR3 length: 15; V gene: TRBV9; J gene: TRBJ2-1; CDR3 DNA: TGTGCCAGCAGCGCCCTAGGGACGGAGCCCAATGAGCAGTTCTTC; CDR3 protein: CASSALGTEPNEQFF
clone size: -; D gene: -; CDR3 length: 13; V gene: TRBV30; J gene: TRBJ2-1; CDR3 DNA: TGTGCCTGGAGACCATCTTGGGGAAATGAGCAGTTCTTC; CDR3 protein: CAWRPSWGNEQFF
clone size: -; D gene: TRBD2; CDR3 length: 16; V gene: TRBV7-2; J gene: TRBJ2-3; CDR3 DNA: TGTGCCAGCAGCTCCGGACTAGCGGGAGCGCCCGATACGCAGTATTTT; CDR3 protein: CASSSGLAGAPDTQYF
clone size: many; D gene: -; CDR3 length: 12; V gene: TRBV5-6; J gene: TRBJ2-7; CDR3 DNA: TGTGCCAGCAGCACTTCCACCTACGAGCAGTACTTC; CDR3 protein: CASSTSTYEQYF
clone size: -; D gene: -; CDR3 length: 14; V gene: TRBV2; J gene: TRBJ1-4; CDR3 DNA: TGTGCCAGCTCGCGCCCTCCCCTCCAAGAAAAACTGTTTTTT; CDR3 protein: CASSRPPLQEKLFF
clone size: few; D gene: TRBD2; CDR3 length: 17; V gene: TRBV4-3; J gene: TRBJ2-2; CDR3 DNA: TGCGCCAGCAGCCAAGATTTACTAGCGGGAGATAGCGGGGAGCTGTTTTTT; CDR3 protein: CASSQDLLAGDSGELFF
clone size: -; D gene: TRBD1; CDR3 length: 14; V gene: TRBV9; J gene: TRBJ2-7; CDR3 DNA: TGTGCCAGCAGCGTAGAACAGGGGAACTACGAGCAGTACTTC; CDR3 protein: CASSVEQGNYEQYF
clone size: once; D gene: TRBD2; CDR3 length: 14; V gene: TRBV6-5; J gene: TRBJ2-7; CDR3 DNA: TGTGCCAGCAGTTACGGAGCGGGAGCCTACGAGCAGTACTTC; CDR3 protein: CASSYGAGAYEQYF
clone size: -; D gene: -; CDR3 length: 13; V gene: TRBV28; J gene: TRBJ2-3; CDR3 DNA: TGTGCCAGCAGACCAAAAGTATTGGGTACGCAGTATTTT; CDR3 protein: CASRPKVLGTQYF
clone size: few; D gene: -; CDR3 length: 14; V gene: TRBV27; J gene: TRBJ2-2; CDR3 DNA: TGTGCCAGCAAGTTCGGGAGGAACACCGGGGAGCTGTTTTTT; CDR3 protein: CASKFGRNTGELFF